Below, 10 T cell receptor beta chains from the same sample are listed, as sequenced in a study of STAT5B mutations in CD4+ large granular lymphocyte leukemia (dated by TCRdb to between 2021 and 2023). Library preparation employed the immunoSEQ multiplex PCR assay. Sourced from immuneACCESS, this table was stored by TCRdb with only in-frame sequences that have V and J called. A share of the clones is absent; for the studies checked, an unresolved V gene accounts for under half, and the remainder has no known explanation. For this sample the table gives approximately 27,000 clones, of which under 90% were detected only once. The ten largest make up less than 0.4% of the sample. The sequenced sample was CD4+ T cells from blood buffy coats. The source of these receptors is a human donor in good health.

V usage is TRBV6-1 and J usage is TRBJ1-2, with D possibly matching TRBD1 (5 bases). In germline, CDR1 is MNHNS, CDR2 SASEGT. CDR3 size: 13 residues. The V end lost 8 bases, the J end lost 3 bases, and 13 bases lay between the germline ends. CDR3 sequence: CASSEAGDYGYTF. The CDR3, as DNA: TGTGCCAGCTCCGAGGCGGGGGACTATGGCTACACCTTC.

This clone showed up just once. V and J are TRBV7-6 and TRBJ1-2, with D perhaps matching TRBD1 (6 bases). Trimming removed 3 bases from V and 3 bases from J, with 11 bases in between. Per the germline V gene, CDR1 is SGHVS and CDR2 is FNYEAQ. This CDR3 has 14 amino acids. The DNA of the CDR3 is TGTGCCAGCAGCTTGTTTCCAGGGGACTATGGCTACACCTTC. It encodes CASSLFPGDYGYTF.

This sequence joins TRBV4-3 and TRBJ2-3; TRBD2 aligns across 7 bases. The germline gives CDR1 LGHNA, CDR2 YSLEER. The ends lost 0 bases at V and 4 bases at J; junction bases unmatched: 10. The CDR3 contains 17 residues. The CDR3 DNA is TGCGCCAGCAGCCAAGAAGGTACGGGAGGCTGGGCAGATACGCAGTATTTT. This translates into CASSQEGTGGWADTQYF.

The V gene is TRBV14, the J gene TRBJ2-5; no definite D call. The V and J ends lost 0 bases and 7 bases respectively, with 9 bases between them. This CDR3 contains 13 residues. CDR1 SGHDN and CDR2 FVKESK come from the germline V gene. The CDR3 nucleotides are TGTGCCAGCAGCCAAGATAACTGGGGGACCCAGTACTTC. This codes for CASSQDNWGTQYF. Together with reference TRBV14 and TRBJ2-5, the CDR3 gives the full variable domain: EAGVTQFPSHSVIEKGQTVTLRCDPISGHDNLYWYRRVMGKEIKFLLHFVKESKQDESGMPNNRFLAERTGGTYSTLKVQPAELEDSGVYFCASSQDNWGTQYFGPGTRLLVL.

J is TRBJ2-7 and V is TRBV6-1; D not certain. V lost 0 bases and J lost 5, with 8 bases in between. The V gene's germline CDR1 is MNHNS and CDR2 SASEGT. The CDR3 loop spans 13 amino acids. DNA of the CDR3: TGTGCCAGCAGTGAAGCGCCGATCCACGAGCAGTACGTC. Protein: CASSEAPIHEQYV.

The rearrangement links TRBV9 to TRBJ1-1, with unresolved D. Trimming removed 4 bases from V and 5 bases from J, with 15 bases in between. The length of the CDR3 is 14 residues. Germline V gene lookup returns CDR1 SGDLS and CDR2 YYNGEE. CDR3 nucleotide sequence: TGTGCCAGCAGCAGGAGCGGCAGGAATACTGAAGCTTTCTTT. Protein: CASSRSGRNTEAFF.

CDR3 nucleotides: TGTGCCAGCAGCCTCAGTGGCACAGATACGCAGTATTTT. This gives the protein CASSLSGTDTQYF. The rearrangement links TRBV14 to TRBJ2-3, with D hard to call. CDR1 is SGHDN and CDR2 is FVKESK in the germline V gene. This CDR3 has 13 residues. V was trimmed by 4 bases and J by 1 base, leaving 6 bases between them.

The chain recombines TRBV7-9 with TRBJ2-7, with D maybe TRBD1 (7 bases). This CDR3 contains 15 residues. With 5 bases removed from V and 5 bases from J, the gap between germline ends came to 19 bases. Germline CDR1 is SEHNR and CDR2 is FQNEAQ (reference sequence). The CDR3 spells CASSVSSGGRDEQYF. DNA of the CDR3: TGTGCCAGCAGCGTCTCTTCAGGGGGGCGGGACGAGCAGTACTTC.

The V call is TRBV6-4, the J call TRBJ2-2, with D maybe TRBD1 (5 bases). V was shortened by 6 bases and J by 6 bases, with 11 bases between the two germline ends. This CDR3 spans 13 amino acids. The germline V gene has CDR1 MRHNA and CDR2 SNTAGT. CDR3 loop: CASSEQGSGELFF. For the CDR3, the DNA is TGTGCCAGCAGCGAGCAGGGCTCCGGGGAGCTGTTTTTT.

V usage is TRBV5-4 and J usage is TRBJ2-3, with TRBD2 matching 8 bases. The CDR3 has 15 residues. CDR1 is SGHNT, CDR2 YYREEE, per germline (reference sequence). Trimming took 1 base from V and 6 from J; bases not matched to a gene: 7. In DNA form, the CDR3 reads TGTGCCAGCAGCTTGCCGGGGGGGGAGCTTGATACGCAGTATTTT. Encoded protein: CASSLPGGELDTQYF.